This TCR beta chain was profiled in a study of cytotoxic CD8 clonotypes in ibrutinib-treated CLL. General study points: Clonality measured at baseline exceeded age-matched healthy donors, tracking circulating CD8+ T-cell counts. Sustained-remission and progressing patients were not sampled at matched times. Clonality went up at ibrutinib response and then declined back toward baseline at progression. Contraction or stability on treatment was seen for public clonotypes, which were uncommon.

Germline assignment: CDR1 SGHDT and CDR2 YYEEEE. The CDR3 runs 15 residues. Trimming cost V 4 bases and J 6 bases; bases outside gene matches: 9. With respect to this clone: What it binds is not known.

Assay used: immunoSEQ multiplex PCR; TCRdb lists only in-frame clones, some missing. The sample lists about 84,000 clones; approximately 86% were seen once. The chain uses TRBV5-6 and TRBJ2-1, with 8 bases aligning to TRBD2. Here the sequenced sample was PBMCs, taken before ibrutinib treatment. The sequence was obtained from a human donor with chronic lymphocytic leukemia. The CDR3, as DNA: TGTGCCAGCAGCCCTGGAGTAGCGGGAATCAATGAGCAGTTCTTC. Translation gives CASSPGVAGINEQFF.